A selection of T cell receptor beta chains follows, all from one sample in a study of monozygotic twins with inflammatory bowel disease. TCRdb processed the 5' RACE reads again and assigns one entry to each CDR3 protein, with no DNA. The listing records 300,000 to 400,000 distinct CDR3 sequences. The material sequenced was blood. Receptors originate from a human donor with ulcerative colitis or Crohn's disease, or a healthy co-twin of an affected twin (not recorded which). The CDR3 runs from the conserved cysteine through the conserved F or W.

j_call: TRBJ1-5
v_call: TRBV7-8
cdr3_aa: CASSPGTGRQPQHF

j_call: TRBJ1-1
v_call: TRBV20-1
cdr3_aa: CSARDYLFTERNTEAFF

j_call: TRBJ1-1
v_call: TRBV5-1
cdr3_aa: CASSFSDDRVTEAFF

j_call: TRBJ1-4
v_call: TRBV7-2
cdr3_aa: CASSSGSFGTEKLFF

j_call: TRBJ2-1
v_call: TRBV4-2
cdr3_aa: CASSQVTAPTRNEQFF

j_call: TRBJ1-1
v_call: TRBV4-1
cdr3_aa: CASSQGRGIGFTEAFF

j_call: TRBJ2-7
v_call: TRBV4-3
cdr3_aa: CASSQGQGAIIYEQYF

j_call: TRBJ2-5
v_call: TRBV7-6
cdr3_aa: CASSLATGLWETQYF

j_call: TRBJ1-6
v_call: TRBV3-1
cdr3_aa: CASRNRDRDSPLHF

j_call: TRBJ2-5
v_call: TRBV5-4
cdr3_aa: CASSMGLDPETQYF

j_call: TRBJ1-1
v_call: TRBV5-1
cdr3_aa: CASRDGSGTAPFFF

j_call: TRBJ1-2
v_call: TRBV29-1
cdr3_aa: CSVVIETGTGNYGYTF

j_call: TRBJ2-7
v_call: TRBV12-3/TRBV12-4
cdr3_aa: CASRLAGTSYEQYF

j_call: TRBJ1-2
v_call: TRBV7-9
cdr3_aa: CASSLDPREFNYGYTF

j_call: TRBJ1-5
v_call: TRBV7-2
cdr3_aa: CASSLQQGTNQPQHF

j_call: TRBJ2-2
v_call: TRBV6-5
cdr3_aa: CASCLGGYTGELFF

j_call: TRBJ1-2
v_call: TRBV6-5
cdr3_aa: CASSYSMINYGYTF

j_call: TRBJ2-3
v_call: TRBV6-5
cdr3_aa: CASSYWPGAADTQYF

j_call: TRBJ2-5
v_call: TRBV13
cdr3_aa: CASSQKRGNQETQYF

j_call: TRBJ1-2
v_call: TRBV7-2
cdr3_aa: CASSLMFQGAGYTF

j_call: TRBJ2-1
v_call: TRBV11-3
cdr3_aa: CASSLGTSGGDEQFF

j_call: TRBJ1-6
v_call: TRBV20-1
cdr3_aa: CSAEGQDRGPPLHF

j_call: TRBJ2-5
v_call: TRBV25-1
cdr3_aa: CASSVARRQETQYF

j_call: TRBJ2-1
v_call: TRBV11-2
cdr3_aa: CASSLAGTFVYNEQFF

j_call: TRBJ2-1
v_call: TRBV6-5
cdr3_aa: CASSYTPSGGEDEQFF

j_call: TRBJ2-3
v_call: TRBV3-1
cdr3_aa: CASSHPKLTENTDTQYF

j_call: TRBJ1-2
v_call: TRBV11-2
cdr3_aa: CASSHWTGPIKYGYTF

j_call: TRBJ2-3
v_call: TRBV7-8
cdr3_aa: CASSLVAEYFTDTQYF

j_call: TRBJ1-1
v_call: TRBV29-1
cdr3_aa: CSVVGEGAAEAFF

j_call: TRBJ1-1
v_call: TRBV20-1
cdr3_aa: CSARVVDGLNTEAFF

j_call: TRBJ1-5
v_call: TRBV7-6
cdr3_aa: CASSLAPGGINQPQHF

j_call: TRBJ2-1
v_call: TRBV11-2
cdr3_aa: CASSPRRGQFGIYNEQFF

j_call: TRBJ2-3
v_call: TRBV6-5
cdr3_aa: CASSYRGDTQYF

j_call: TRBJ1-4
v_call: TRBV28
cdr3_aa: CASSLFPSTPEKLFF

j_call: TRBJ2-2
v_call: TRBV12-3/TRBV12-4
cdr3_aa: CASRRTSGSTGELFF

j_call: TRBJ2-3
v_call: TRBV10-3
cdr3_aa: CASGLDTDTQYF

j_call: TRBJ2-3
v_call: TRBV7-2
cdr3_aa: CASSPQKAGLGDTQYF

j_call: TRBJ2-2
v_call: TRBV11-1
cdr3_aa: CASSSGGVRTGELFF

j_call: TRBJ2-1
v_call: TRBV12-3/TRBV12-4
cdr3_aa: CASSARTSETYNEQFF

j_call: TRBJ1-2
v_call: TRBV6-2/TRBV6-3
cdr3_aa: CASSYLRGSSNYGYTF

j_call: TRBJ1-5
v_call: TRBV12-3/TRBV12-4
cdr3_aa: CASSLIGWGPTSNQPQHF

j_call: TRBJ2-3
v_call: TRBV20-1
cdr3_aa: CSARGPGRSTDTQYF

j_call: TRBJ1-2
v_call: TRBV7-2
cdr3_aa: CASSLVGGGNYGYTF

j_call: TRBJ2-1
v_call: TRBV7-9
cdr3_aa: CASSLAFTGHEQFF

j_call: TRBJ1-2
v_call: TRBV10-3
cdr3_aa: CAISAGVDGYTF

j_call: TRBJ2-1
v_call: TRBV12-5
cdr3_aa: CASGFFGSYNEQFF

j_call: TRBJ1-4
v_call: TRBV7-9
cdr3_aa: CASSLVPTHNEKLFF

j_call: TRBJ1-2
v_call: TRBV4-2
cdr3_aa: CASSQGTEESNYGYTF